Ten or more counts support the clone carrying this TCR beta chain. The target antigen is unknown. TCRdb passed the reads through MiXCR, listing each CDR3 protein once. Among approximately 300,000 distinct CDR3 sequences, almost 30% were seen once, and the ten largest hold 15% to 25%. This entry is derived from a study of T cell repertoires in cytomegalovirus infection. This clonotype was obtained from a human donor in good health (CMV status not recorded). Some clones in this sample may be carry-over from other donors' samples. Sequencing was performed on cultured PBMCs, taken from culture after CMV antigen stimulation.

CDR3: CASSLGGSPNYGYTF. CDR3 bases: TGTGCCAGCAGCTTAGGTGGATCCCCCAACTATGGCTACACCTTC. The V call is TRBV7-2, the J call TRBJ1-2; D unresolved. Deletions cut 1 base from V and 2 bases from J, with 11 bases between. The germline V gene encodes CDR1 SGHTA and CDR2 FQGNSA. The CDR3 extends over 15 amino acids.